The sequence of this T cell receptor (beta chain) was determined in a study of shared clonotypes between healthy human individuals. The CDR3 spans 14 residues. Looked up from germline, CDR1 is SGDLS and CDR2 is YYNGEE. The V and J ends lost 2 bases and 4 bases, in that order; junction bases with no gene match: 5. Caucasian adults residing in Nashville, Tennessee made up all the donors. Negatively enriched CD4+ T cells were divided by CD45RA into naive and memory. The authors ran the assay at deep level. Some clones are missing from TCRdb's copy, which holds only in-frame ones; the method was immunoSEQ multiplex PCR. The data show approximately 2,000,000 clones, about nine tenths seen once. As for this clone: Other DNA sequences of this sample code for an identical CDR3.

Sequenced sample: naive CD4+ T cells from PBMCs. Regarding subset: CD45RA+ positively selected. This chain connects TRBV9 to TRBJ2-7, with 8 bases fitting TRBD1. This sequence originates from a man between 18 and 29 years old in good health. Some clones in this sample may be carry-over from other donors' samples. CDR3 protein: CASSVGQGVYEQYF. The DNA for the CDR3 is TGTGCCAGCAGCGTCGGACAGGGAGTATACGAGCAGTACTTC.